This T cell receptor (beta chain) was sequenced in a study of T cells in Graves' hyperthyroidism and ophthalmopathy. This clonotype appeared once. RNA transcripts were the template for amplifying TCR beta CDR3 regions. First-round RT-PCR of the TCR CDR3 relied on the HTBI primer set. In TCRdb, the multiplex PCR reads were re-called with MiXCR into one record per CDR3 protein. The sample has hundreds of thousands of distinct CDR3 sequences, under 45% seen once. The CDR3 runs to 14 residues. V was pared by 0 bases and J by 5 bases, with 10 bases between. CDR1 is MNHEY, CDR2 SVGAGI, per germline. This TCR was recovered from a woman between 40 and 50 years old with Graves' hyperthyroidism. Sequenced: blood. The chain couples TRBV6-5 to TRBJ1-2; D gene uncertain. Here the CDR3 DNA reads TGTGCCAGCAGTTACTCGTCGGCAACTTATGGCTACACCTTC. Amino acid sequence: CASSYSSATYGYTF.